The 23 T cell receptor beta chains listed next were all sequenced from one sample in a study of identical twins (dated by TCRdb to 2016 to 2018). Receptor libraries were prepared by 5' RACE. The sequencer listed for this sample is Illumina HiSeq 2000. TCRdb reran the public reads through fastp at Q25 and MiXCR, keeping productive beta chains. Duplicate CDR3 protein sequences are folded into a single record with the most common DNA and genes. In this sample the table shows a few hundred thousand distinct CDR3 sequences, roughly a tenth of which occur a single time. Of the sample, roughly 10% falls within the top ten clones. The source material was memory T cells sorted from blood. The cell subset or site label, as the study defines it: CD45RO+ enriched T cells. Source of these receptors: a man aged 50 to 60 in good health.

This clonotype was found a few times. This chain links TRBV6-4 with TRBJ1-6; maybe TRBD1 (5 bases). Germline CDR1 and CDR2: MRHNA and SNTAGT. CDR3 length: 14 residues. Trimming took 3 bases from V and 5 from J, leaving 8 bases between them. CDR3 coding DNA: TGTGCCAGCAGTGAACAAGGGGATAATTCACCCCTCCACTTT. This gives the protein CASSEQGDNSPLHF.

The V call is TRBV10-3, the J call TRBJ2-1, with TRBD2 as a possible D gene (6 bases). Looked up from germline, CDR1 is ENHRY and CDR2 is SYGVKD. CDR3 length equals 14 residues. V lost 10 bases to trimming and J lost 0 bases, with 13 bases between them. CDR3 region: CATRDLSSYNEQFF. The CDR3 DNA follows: TGTGCCACCCGGGACTTGAGCTCCTACAATGAGCAGTTCTTC.

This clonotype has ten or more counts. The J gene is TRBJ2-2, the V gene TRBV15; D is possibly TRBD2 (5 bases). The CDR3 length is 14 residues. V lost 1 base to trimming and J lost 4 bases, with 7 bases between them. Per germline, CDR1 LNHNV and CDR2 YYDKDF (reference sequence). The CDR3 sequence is CATSRGESTGELFF. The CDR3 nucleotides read TGTGCCACCAGCAGAGGGGAGAGCACCGGGGAGCTGTTTTTT.

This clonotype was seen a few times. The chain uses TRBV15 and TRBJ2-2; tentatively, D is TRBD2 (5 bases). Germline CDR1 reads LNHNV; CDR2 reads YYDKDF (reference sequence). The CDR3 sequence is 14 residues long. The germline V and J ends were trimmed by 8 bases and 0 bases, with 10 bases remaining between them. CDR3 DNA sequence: TGTGCCACCGGACGGGATTCGAACACCGGGGAGCTGTTTTTT. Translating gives CATGRDSNTGELFF. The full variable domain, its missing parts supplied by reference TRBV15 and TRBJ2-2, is DAMVIQNPRYQVTQFGKPVTLSCSQTLNHNVMYWYQQKSSQAPKLLFHYYDKDFNNEADTPDNFQSRRPNTSFCFLDIRSPGLGDTAMYLCATGRDSNTGELFFGEGSRLTVL.

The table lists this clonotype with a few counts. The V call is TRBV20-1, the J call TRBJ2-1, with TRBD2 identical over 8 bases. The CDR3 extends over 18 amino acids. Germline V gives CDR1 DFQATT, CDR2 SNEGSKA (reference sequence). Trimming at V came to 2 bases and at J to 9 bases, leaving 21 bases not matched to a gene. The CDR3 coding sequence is TGCAGTGCTAGAAGATCCGGGGGGGGCGGGGACTCCTTAGTTGAGCAGTTCTTC. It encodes CSARRSGGGGDSLVEQFF.

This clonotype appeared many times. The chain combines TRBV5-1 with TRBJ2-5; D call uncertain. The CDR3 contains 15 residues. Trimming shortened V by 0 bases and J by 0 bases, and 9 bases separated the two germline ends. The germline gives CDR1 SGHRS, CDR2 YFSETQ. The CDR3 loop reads CASSLEGRYQETQYF. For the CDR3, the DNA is TGCGCCAGCAGCTTGGAAGGACGGTACCAAGAGACCCAGTACTTC.

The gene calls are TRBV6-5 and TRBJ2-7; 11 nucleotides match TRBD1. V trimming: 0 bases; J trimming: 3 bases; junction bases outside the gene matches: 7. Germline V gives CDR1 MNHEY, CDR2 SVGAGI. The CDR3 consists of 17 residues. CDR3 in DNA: TGTGCCAGCAGTTACTCGTTCTCCGGGACAGGGGGCTACGAGCAGTACTTC. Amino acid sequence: CASSYSFSGTGGYEQYF.

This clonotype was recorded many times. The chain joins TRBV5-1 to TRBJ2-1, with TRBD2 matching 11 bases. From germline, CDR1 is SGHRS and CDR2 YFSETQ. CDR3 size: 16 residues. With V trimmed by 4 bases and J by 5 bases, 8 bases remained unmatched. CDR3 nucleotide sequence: TGCGCCAGCAGCCTCTTCACTAGCGGGGGTAACAATGAGCAGTTCTTC. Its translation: CASSLFTSGGNNEQFF.

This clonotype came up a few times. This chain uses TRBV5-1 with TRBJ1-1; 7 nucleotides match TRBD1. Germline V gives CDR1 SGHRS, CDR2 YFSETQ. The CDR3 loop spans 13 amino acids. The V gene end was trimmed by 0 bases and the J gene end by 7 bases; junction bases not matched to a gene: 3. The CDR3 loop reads CASSLVGDSEAFF. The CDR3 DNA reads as TGCGCCAGCAGCTTGGTCGGGGACAGTGAAGCTTTCTTT.

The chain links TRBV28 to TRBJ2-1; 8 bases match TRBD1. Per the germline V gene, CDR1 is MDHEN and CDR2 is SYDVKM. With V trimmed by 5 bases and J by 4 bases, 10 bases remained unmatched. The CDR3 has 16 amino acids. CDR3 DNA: TGTGCCAGCAGTGGAGGGACAGGACTTATTTACAATGAGCAGTTCTTC. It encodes CASSGGTGLIYNEQFF.

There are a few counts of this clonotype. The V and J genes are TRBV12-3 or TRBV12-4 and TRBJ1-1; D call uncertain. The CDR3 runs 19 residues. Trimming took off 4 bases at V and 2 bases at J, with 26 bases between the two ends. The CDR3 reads CASSSTTARRPERNTEAFF. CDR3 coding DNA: TGTGCCAGCAGTTCGACTACTGCCCGCCGTCCCGAACGAAACACTGAAGCTTTCTTT.

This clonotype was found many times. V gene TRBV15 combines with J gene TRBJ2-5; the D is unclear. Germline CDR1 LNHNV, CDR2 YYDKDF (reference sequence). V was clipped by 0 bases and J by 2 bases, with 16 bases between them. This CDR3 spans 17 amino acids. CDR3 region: CATSRDVIVGTQETQYF. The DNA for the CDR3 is TGTGCCACCAGCAGAGATGTGATAGTCGGAACGCAAGAGACCCAGTACTTC.

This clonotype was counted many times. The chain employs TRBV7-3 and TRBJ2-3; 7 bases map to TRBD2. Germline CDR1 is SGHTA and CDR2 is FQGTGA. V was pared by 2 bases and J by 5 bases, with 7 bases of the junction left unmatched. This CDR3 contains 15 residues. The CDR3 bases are TGTGCCAGCAGCTTATGGGGGGGGGACGGAGATACGCAGTATTTT. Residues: CASSLWGGDGDTQYF.

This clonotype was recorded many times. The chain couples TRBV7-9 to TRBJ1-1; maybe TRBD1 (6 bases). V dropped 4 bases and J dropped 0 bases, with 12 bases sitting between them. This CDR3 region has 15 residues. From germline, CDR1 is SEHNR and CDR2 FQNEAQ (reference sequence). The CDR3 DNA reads TGTGCCAGCAGCTCCAGGACAGAGGTGAACACTGAAGCTTTCTTT. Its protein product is CASSSRTEVNTEAFF.

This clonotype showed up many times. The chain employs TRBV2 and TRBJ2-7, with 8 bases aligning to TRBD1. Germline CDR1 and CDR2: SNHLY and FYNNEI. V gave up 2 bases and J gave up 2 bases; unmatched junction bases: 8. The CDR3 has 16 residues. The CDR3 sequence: CASSEKGSDRAYEQYF. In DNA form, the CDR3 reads TGTGCCAGCAGTGAAAAAGGATCGGACAGGGCCTACGAGCAGTACTTC.

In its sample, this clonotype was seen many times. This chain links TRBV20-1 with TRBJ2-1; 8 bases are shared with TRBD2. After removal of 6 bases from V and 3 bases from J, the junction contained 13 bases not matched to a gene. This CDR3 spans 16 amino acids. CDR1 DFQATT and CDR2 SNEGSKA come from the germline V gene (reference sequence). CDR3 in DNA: TGCAGTGCCAGGGCCATAACACTAGCGGACTACAATGAGCAGTTCTTC. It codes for CSARAITLADYNEQFF.

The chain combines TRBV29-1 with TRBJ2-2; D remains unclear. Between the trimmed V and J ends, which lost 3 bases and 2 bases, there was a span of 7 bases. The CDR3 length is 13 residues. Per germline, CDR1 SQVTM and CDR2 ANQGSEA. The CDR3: CSVERPNTGELFF. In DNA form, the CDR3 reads TGCAGCGTTGAGCGGCCAAACACCGGGGAGCTGTTTTTT.

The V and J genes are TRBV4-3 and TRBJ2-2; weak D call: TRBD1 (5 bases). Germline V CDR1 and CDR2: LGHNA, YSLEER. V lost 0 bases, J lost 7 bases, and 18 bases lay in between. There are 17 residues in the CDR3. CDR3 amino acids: CASSQDPLSGIGGELFF. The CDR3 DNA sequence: TGCGCCAGCAGCCAAGATCCACTGTCAGGGATCGGCGGGGAGCTGTTTTTT.

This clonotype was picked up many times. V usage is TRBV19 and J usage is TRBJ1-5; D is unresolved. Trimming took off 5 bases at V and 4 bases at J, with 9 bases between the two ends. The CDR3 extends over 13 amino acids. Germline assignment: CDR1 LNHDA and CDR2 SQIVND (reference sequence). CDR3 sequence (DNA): TGTGCCAGTAGTCAGGTACGGAATCAGCCCCAGCATTTT. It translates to CASSQVRNQPQHF.

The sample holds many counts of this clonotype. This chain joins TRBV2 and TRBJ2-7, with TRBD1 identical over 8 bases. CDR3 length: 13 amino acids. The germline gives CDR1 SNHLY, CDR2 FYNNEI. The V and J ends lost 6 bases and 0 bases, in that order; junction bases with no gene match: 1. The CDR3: CASRGTGSYEQYF. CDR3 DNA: TGTGCCAGCAGGGGGACAGGCTCCTACGAGCAGTACTTC.

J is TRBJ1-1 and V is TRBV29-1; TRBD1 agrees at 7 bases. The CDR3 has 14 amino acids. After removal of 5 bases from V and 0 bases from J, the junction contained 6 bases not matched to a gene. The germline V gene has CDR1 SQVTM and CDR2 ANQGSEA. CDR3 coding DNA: TGCAGCGTTTGGCAGGGGGGTATGAACACTGAAGCTTTCTTT. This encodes CSVWQGGMNTEAFF.

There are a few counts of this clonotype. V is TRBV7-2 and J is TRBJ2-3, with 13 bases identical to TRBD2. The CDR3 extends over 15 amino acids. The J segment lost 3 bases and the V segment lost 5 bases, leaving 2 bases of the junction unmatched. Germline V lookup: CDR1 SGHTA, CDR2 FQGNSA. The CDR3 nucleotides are TGTGCCAGCAGCATACTAGCGGGGGGGACAGATACGCAGTATTTT. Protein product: CASSILAGGTDTQYF.

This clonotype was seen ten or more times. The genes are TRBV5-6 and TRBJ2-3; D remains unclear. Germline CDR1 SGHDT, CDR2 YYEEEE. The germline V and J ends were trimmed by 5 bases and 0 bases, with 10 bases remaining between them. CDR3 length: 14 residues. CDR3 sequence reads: CASSRTASTDTQYF. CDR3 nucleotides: TGTGCCAGCAGTAGGACGGCTAGCACAGATACGCAGTATTTT.